This TCR beta chain was sequenced in a study of cytomegalovirus exposure and HLA in healthy donors (dated by TCRdb to 2016 to 2017). About the full investigation: An earlier analysis of 587 of the donors reported 276 Gb of sequence data and approximately 120 million unique TCR beta sequences obtained from around 170 million T cells. Every repertoire in the discovery cohort had been generated on one and the same sequencing platform. An earlier analysis of around 580 of the donors used high-throughput TCR beta sequencing to judge whether each TCR beta V gene segment behaved as functional or pseudogenic. Typing coverage varied by locus: roughly 620-640 donors for A, B, C, DRB1 and DQB1; 522 for DQA1; over 600 for DPA1; around 450 for DPB1. Roughly 300 gigabases of sequencing data and 80 million or so unique TCR sequences were included in an early release covering roughly 600 HLA-typed donors. Alongside the repertoire data, information on donor age, sex, ethnicity and CMV serostatus was compiled. High-throughput TCR immunosequencing, statistical association of individual TCRs with disease status, and machine learning were combined to predict cytomegalovirus infection status. In a later genetic analysis, genome-wide SNP genotypes for about 65% of the 666 donors were used, and that subset was treated as a discovery cohort. HLA typing included class I and class II loci at four-digit resolution. The study used immunosequencing to profile the T cell repertoires of 600 to 850 subjects and linked those repertoires to cytomegalovirus serostatus. Rather than using new phenotypic data, the later analysis identified candidate immune exposures from TCR beta sequences and from how often those sequences occurred across donors. The aim of the study was to test whether cataloging public T cell receptors could identify signatures of past pathogen exposure. To study patterns of TCR occurrence, a later analysis re-analyzed previously published TCR beta repertoires from around 700 donors and added high-resolution HLA genotyping. Four or five DR-DQ haplotypes were handled as single units for association and clustering because linkage in the cohort was strong. Among 398 genotyped donors of the cohort, an average of approximately 240,000 unique TCR beta nucleotide sequences was sequenced per donor, of which approximately 18% were non-productive. In addition to the first cohort of about 650 subjects, a separate validation cohort of approximately 130 different subjects was used. The genetic ancestry cluster associated with self-reported Caucasian donors included around 76% of the roughly 380 genotyped donors.

In total, around 600 healthy bone marrow donors made up the cohort. Cohort members were all nominally healthy when sampled, although unrecorded immune exposures were likely present. The donor tested CMV seronegative, placing the donor among the 352 seronegative members of the cohort. A peripheral blood sample was provided by each donor, and peripheral blood mononuclear cells were used for TCR beta sequencing. The Qiagen DNeasy Blood Extraction Kit was used to extract genomic DNA from the blood cell samples. The cysteine opens and the phenylalanine closes a CDR3 of 13 amino acids. Of all the DNA, just the CDR3 is kept, 39 bases in frame from base 1. The germline V gene (reference sequence) supplies CDR1 MNHEY and CDR2 SMNVEV. The V end gives up 6 bases and the J end 8 bases, leaving 9 bases in the junction not matched to a gene. Notes on this clone: Its antigen is currently not known.

Study-level results and caveats: In both the original and validation cohorts, the classifier was reported to diagnose cytomegalovirus status with high specificity and sensitivity. In a later genetic analysis, fewer N-insertions in productive TCRs were reported among donors in an Asian-associated ancestry cluster than the roughly 640-donor mean. For the cohort, immune exposure information was limited to CMV serostatus. In a later analysis, several top co-occurrence clusters were reported to appear linked to parvovirus B19, influenza, CMV and Epstein-Barr virus. The study gave a list of around 170 TCR beta chains associated with cytomegalovirus. This cohort had only TCR beta chains sequenced, and the lack of alpha or paired-chain data limited which features could be detected. V-gene and J-gene trimming of TCR beta chains was associated with a missense DCLRE1C variant in a later genetic analysis, and the association was replicated in an independent cohort. A cluster of highly shared sequence variants was judged likely to represent a technical artifact of the sequencing pipeline. In vitro tests confirmed that three of the cytomegalovirus-associated TCR beta chains recognize cytomegalovirus antigens. Because the 87-base-pair reads could not distinguish some IMGT-functional V segments, including TRBV6-2 and TRBV6-3, those segments were excluded. A later analysis found that most CMV-associated TCR beta chains appeared HLA-restricted, with HLA associations seemingly driven largely by CMV exposure. Correlated functional status among segregating V segments might be attributable to linkage disequilibrium, but an unknown experimental factor could not be ruled out. When HLA alleles, especially DR and DQ, strongly co-occurred, TCR associations were difficult to assign to individual alleles. Because counts were too low, some 17 rarely observed V segments, including chromosome 9 orphons, were excluded from the earlier analysis of around 640 of the donors. A later analysis found that TCR association rates varied across HLA loci, with DRB1 alleles showing the most associated TCRs and HLA-C alleles the fewest. It was suggested by the authors that the approach could potentially be generalized to other disease states and immunological phenotypes. In a later analysis, HLA-associated TCR beta chains showed more clonal expansion and lower generation probabilities than non-associated chains that were equally common. A further reported finding was that TCR beta sequences accurately predicted the HLA-A and HLA-B alleles for most subjects in the first cohort. Because HLA typing was unavailable for some donors at each locus, only the typed subset was used in association tests. The presence/absence analyses assumed that sequencing depth was roughly uniform across donors, and that assumption may not be true. While some public TCRs were present in many individuals, most TCR sequences turned up only very rarely across donors. A later analysis associated about 18,000 TCR beta sequences with specific HLA alleles at a false discovery rate of 0.05. Broadly in line with IMGT annotations, most TCR beta V segments showed up in productive rearrangements about 87% or about 30% of the time in an earlier analysis of about 500 of the donors.

The library was built by means of the immunoSEQ multiplex PCR assay. For the multiplex PCR, a mixture combining 60 forward primers for TCR Vbeta segments and 13 reverse primers for TCR Jbeta segments was used. The CDR3 region of rearranged TCR beta genes was amplified from genomic DNA with a multiplex PCR assay. The amplified TCR beta libraries were sequenced on the Illumina HiSeq System as 87-base-pair reads. On the study's bioinformatics: A later analysis counted about 80 million unique TCR beta chains across the 640 or so repertoires, and around 9.9 million of these chains were shared by at least two donors. A nearest-neighbor algorithm error-corrected the raw reads and collapsed the reads into unique sequences, merging closely related sequences to remove PCR and sequencing errors. To assign V, D and J gene segments, CDR3 sequences were aligned to IMGT reference sequences. Each retained sequence needed at least a six-nucleotide match to both a V gene segment and a J gene segment. Rearrangements were classified as productive when the CDR3 lacked stop codons and remained in frame with V and J, and all other rearrangements were classified as non-productive. Following IMGT convention, CDR3 was defined as the stretch from the second conserved V-encoded cysteine to the conserved J-encoded phenylalanine. The earlier analysis of roughly 590 of the donors excluded any sequence lacking an unambiguous match to a single V gene segment. In an earlier analysis of about 590 of the donors, a V segment was called functional when productive rearrangements were above 56.7%, and segregating when the standard deviation between donors exceeded 5%. To diagnose cytomegalovirus status from the catalog of TCR beta chain sequences, a statistical classification framework was built. A later analysis assigned V and J genes by comparing TCR nucleotide sequences with IMGT/GENE-DB human TR gene sequences. The TCRdist pipeline was used in a later analysis to assign CDR3 sequences and most-parsimonious VDJ recombination scenarios. In a later analysis, each TCR beta chain was defined by its CDR3 amino acid sequence together with its V-gene family, and reads without a unique V-gene family were excluded. To address suspected cross-contamination and a sequencing artifact, a later analysis removed around 600 highly shared, low-generation-probability nucleotide sequences. In a later analysis, a clonal expansion index was calculated for each public chain from normalized within-repertoire ranks of inferred template counts. Generation probabilities in a later analysis came from a VDJ recombination model fitted to out-of-frame rearrangements, and those results were checked against IGoR. Hypergeometric tests were used in a later analysis to score TCR-TCR, TCR-HLA and TCR-CMV co-occurrence, with a repertoire-size bias correction applied to the TCR pairs. In a later analysis, false discovery rates were estimated by permuting HLA or CMV assignments 20 times. A later analysis grouped co-occurring TCRs with DBSCAN, adding TCRdist sequence similarity when clustering within HLA-allele-positive subsets. Repertoires with fewer than 30,000 or more than 120,000 public chains, plus five repertoires with anomalous nucleotide sharing, were excluded from co-occurrence clustering. In TCRdb, the immuneACCESS table is reduced to in-frame sequences with V and J assigned. These tables do not hold every clone; where another copy was compared, an unresolved V gene accounts for under half, and the others remain unexplained. The DNA was the basis for D and trimming; V, J and clone size are from that table. The table kept for this sample lists roughly 80,000 clones. The ten most abundant clones make up 0.5% to 0.65% of the sample.

The clonotype originates from a man aged 45 to 65 in good health and CMV-seronegative. The sequencing input was PBMCs. The sequence joins TRBV27 to TRBJ1-2; the central 7 bases match TRBD1. The nucleotide sequence reads as follows: TGTGCCAGCAGGACAGGGTCGGCGAAGGGCTACACCTTC. Its amino acids are CASRTGSAKGYTF.